Shown below are 23 T cell receptor beta chains from a single sample sequenced in a study of cytomegalovirus exposure and HLA in healthy donors (dated by TCRdb to about 2017). The receptor library was made with the immunoSEQ multiplex PCR assay. For the multiplex PCR, a mixture combining 60 forward primers for TCR Vbeta segments and 13 reverse primers for TCR Jbeta segments was used. TCRdb took over this immuneACCESS table, retaining in-frame rearrangements with V and J assigned. Such tables are incomplete; in checked studies, under half of the missing clones stem from an unresolved V gene, and the remainder is unexplained. Counted in this sample were about 72,000 clones; approximately 80% of them appeared once. The leading ten clones occupy around 7% of the sample. The sample was PBMCs. These receptors were collected from a human donor in good health.

On this clone: Other DNA sequences in this specimen translate into the identical CDR3. V gene TRBV2 combines with J gene TRBJ2-4, with a weak D call TRBD2 (6 bases). V was pared by 7 bases and J by 1 base, with 11 bases between. The CDR3 length is 14 residues. CDR1 and CDR2 from the germline V gene are SNHLY and FYNNEI. The CDR3 DNA reads as TGTGCCAGCATGATTGGGGGGGCCAAAAACATTCAGTACTTC. Its translation: CASMIGGAKNIQYF. The full variable domain, with the rest looked up from reference TRBV2 and TRBJ2-4, is EPEVTQTPSHQVTQMGQEVILRCVPISNHLYFYWYRQILGQKVEFLVSFYNNEISEKSEIFDDQFSVERPDGSNFTLKIRSTKLEDSAMYFCASMIGGAKNIQYFGAGTRLSVL.

The rearrangement uses TRBV5-5 and TRBJ2-5, with D maybe TRBD1 (5 bases). Germline CDR1 SGHKS, CDR2 YYEKEE (reference sequence). V was shortened by 2 bases and J by 0 bases, with 5 bases between the two germline ends. The CDR3 totals 13 residues. CDR3 nucleotides: TGTGCCAGCAGCTTCAGGGACCAAGAGACCCAGTACTTC. Its translation is CASSFRDQETQYF.

The DNA for the CDR3 is TGTGCCAGCACCCCGGGGGGGCCTTACACTGAAGCTTTCTTT. Amino acid sequence: CASTPGGPYTEAFF. The V gene is TRBV21-1, the J gene TRBJ1-1. TRBV21-1 has pseudogene status. This CDR3 region has 14 residues.

This clone came up a few times. The chain is built from TRBV28 and TRBJ2-7; a possible D gene is TRBD1 (6 bases). The length of the CDR3 is 15 residues. The germline CDR1 and CDR2 sequences are MDHEN and SYDVKM. V dropped 4 bases and J dropped 5 bases, with 18 bases sitting between them. DNA of the CDR3: TGTGCCAGCAGTTCCCCGGGACAACCAAGCGACGAGCAGTACTTC. Translation: CASSSPGQPSDEQYF.

This clone has just one count. J is TRBJ1-5 and V is TRBV7-2; TRBD1 might be the D (5 bases). Trimming removed 5 bases from V and 1 base from J, with 12 bases in between. The CDR3 sequence is 15 residues long. Germline values: CDR1 SGHTA, CDR2 FQGNSA. The CDR3 nucleotides are TGTGCCAGCAGCCTCGCTGGACAAAGCAATCAGCCCCAGCATTTT. Its protein product is CASSLAGQSNQPQHF.

The J gene is TRBJ1-1, the V gene TRBV19; 7 bases line up with TRBD1. J was trimmed by 2 bases and V by 7 bases; bases with no gene match: 10. The CDR3 consists of 15 residues. Per the germline V gene, CDR1 is LNHDA and CDR2 is SQIVND (reference sequence). The CDR3 region is CASTPRGTDNTEAFF. In DNA, the CDR3 is TGTGCCAGTACTCCAAGAGGGACAGACAACACTGAAGCTTTCTTT.

This clone showed up just a few times. DNA of the CDR3: TGCGCCAGCAGCCCAGGATATGGGAGGAGGGAGCAGTTCTTC. This translates into CASSPGYGRREQFF. The V gene is TRBV5-1, the J gene TRBJ2-1, with D perhaps matching TRBD2 (6 bases). Looked up from germline, CDR1 is SGHRS and CDR2 is YFSETQ. The germline V and J ends were trimmed by 4 bases and 10 bases, with 18 bases remaining between them. The CDR3 consists of 14 residues.

This clone was seen once. This chain uses TRBV29-1 with TRBJ1-5; D possibly corresponds to TRBD1 (6 bases). Looked up from germline, CDR1 is SQVTM and CDR2 is ANQGSEA. The CDR3 sequence is 13 residues long. V lost 6 bases to trimming and J lost 6 bases, with 15 bases between them. CDR3 region: CSVVTGLGQPQHF. CDR3 sequence (DNA): TGCAGCGTCGTAACAGGGCTTGGTCAGCCCCAGCATTTT.

V gene TRBV7-8 combines with J gene TRBJ2-7, with 15 bases matching TRBD2. The junction had 10 bases not matched to a gene; V was cut back by 5 bases and J by 2 bases. The CDR3 is made up of 18 amino acids. CDR1 and CDR2 from the germline V gene are SGHVS and FQNEAQ. In DNA, the CDR3 is TGTGCCAGCAGCGCTGGACTAGCGGGGGGGCCAGTCCCCTACGAGCAGTACTTC. It is translated as CASSAGLAGGPVPYEQYF. The full variable domain, with the rest looked up from reference TRBV7-8 and TRBJ2-7, is GAGVSQSPRYKVAKRGQDVALRCDPISGHVSLFWYQQALGQGPEFLTYFQNEAQLDKSGLPSDRFFAERPEGSVSTLKIQRTQQEDSAVYLCASSAGLAGGPVPYEQYFGPGTRLTVT.

The CDR3 loop reads CASSLRGERGGNSPLHF. CDR3 nucleotide sequence: TGCGCCAGCAGCTTGAGGGGGGAACGGGGGGGGAATTCACCCCTCCACTTT. J is TRBJ1-6 and V is TRBV5-1; perhaps TRBD1 as D (6 bases). V was shortened by 1 base and J by 7 bases, with 18 bases between the two germline ends. This CDR3 has 17 residues. Germline V lookup: CDR1 SGHRS, CDR2 YFSETQ.

On this clone: This sample also contains other DNA sequences that code for the same CDR3. The chain is built from TRBV5-6 and TRBJ2-7, with 8 bases that match TRBD1. Looked up from germline, CDR1 is SGHDT and CDR2 is YYEEEE. This CDR3 has 14 residues. Trimming took 3 bases from V and 0 from J; bases not matched to a gene: 2. The CDR3 DNA is TGTGCCAGCAGCTGGACAGGGCCCTCCTACGAGCAGTACTTC. As protein: CASSWTGPSYEQYF.

The V and J genes are TRBV6-5 and TRBJ2-3; 9 positions agree with TRBD2. This CDR3 is 16 amino acids long. J gave up 4 bases and V 0 bases, and 5 bases lay outside the gene matches. Germline CDR1 is MNHEY and CDR2 is SVGAGI. CDR3 sequence (DNA): TGTGCCAGCAGTTACTCGAGGCGGGGGGGCCCAGATACGCAGTATTTT. It yields the protein CASSYSRRGGPDTQYF.

The V call is TRBV7-2, the J call TRBJ1-1, with a possible D match to TRBD1 (5 bases). Between the trimmed V and J ends, which lost 1 base and 3 bases, there was a span of 12 bases. This CDR3 contains 15 residues. Germline V lookup: CDR1 SGHTA, CDR2 FQGNSA. The CDR3 nucleotides are TGTGCCAGCAGCTTAGTGATGGGGCATGACACTGAAGCTTTCTTT. Translated, it gives CASSLVMGHDTEAFF.

This clone has more than one count but fewer than ten. The chain joins TRBV4-1 to TRBJ2-7, with TRBD1 matching 9 bases. Germline V gene sequence: CDR1 MGHRA, CDR2 YSYEKL. Trimming removed 3 bases from V and 6 bases from J; junction bases left unmatched: 6. This CDR3 is 14 amino acids long. CDR3 DNA sequence: TGCGCCAGCAGCCAGAATAGACAGGGGGGCGAGCAGTACTTC. Translation: CASSQNRQGGEQYF.

V and J are TRBV9 and TRBJ2-7, with TRBD2 matching 7 bases. This CDR3 is built from 13 residues. Germline V gene lookup returns CDR1 SGDLS and CDR2 YYNGEE. The junction had 2 bases not matched to a gene; V was cut back by 2 bases and J by 3 bases. The CDR3 here is CASSVGGYYEQYF. Here the CDR3 DNA reads TGTGCCAGCAGCGTGGGGGGGTACTACGAGCAGTACTTC.

The chain is built from TRBV7-9 and TRBJ2-5; 7 bases map to TRBD1. Germline values: CDR1 SEHNR, CDR2 FQNEAQ (reference sequence). The V gene end was trimmed by 1 base and the J gene end by 4 bases; junction bases not matched to a gene: 9. This CDR3 is 16 amino acids long. The CDR3 nucleotides are TGTGCCAGCAGCTTAGTGACAGGGAGAGGGGGAGAGACCCAGTACTTC. It translates to CASSLVTGRGGETQYF. The full variable domain, with the rest looked up from reference TRBV7-9 and TRBJ2-5, is DTGVSQNPRHKITKRGQNVTFRCDPISEHNRLYWYRQTLGQGPEFLTYFQNEAQLEKSRLLSDRFSAERPKGSFSTLEIQRTEQGDSAMYLCASSLVTGRGGETQYFGPGTRLLVL.

This chain links TRBV5-1 with TRBJ2-4; D unresolved. Looked up from germline, CDR1 is SGHRS and CDR2 is YFSETQ. The CDR3 extends over 14 amino acids. Trimming stripped 0 bases from V and 2 bases from J, with 6 bases between. CDR3 sequence: CASSLDGTKNIQYF. The DNA for the CDR3 is TGCGCCAGCAGCTTGGACGGTACCAAAAACATTCAGTACTTC.

The chain carries TRBV13 and TRBJ1-1; perhaps TRBD1 as D (6 bases). The germline V gene has CDR1 PRHDT and CDR2 FYEKMQ (reference sequence). Trimming shortened V by 3 bases and J by 10 bases, and 18 bases separated the two germline ends. The CDR3 spans 14 residues. For the CDR3, the DNA is TGTGCCAGCAGCTTCCGGGACACCTCCGGACCAGCTTTCTTT. This sequence encodes CASSFRDTSGPAFF.

This clone was counted only a few times. The chain combines TRBV7-6 with TRBJ2-7; TRBD2 agrees at 13 bases. CDR3 length: 16 amino acids. Trimming at V came to 5 bases and at J to 3 bases, leaving 7 bases not matched to a gene. Germline-derived CDR1 and CDR2 are SGHVS and FNYEAQ. The CDR3 spells CASSLTSGGRYYEQYF. CDR3 coding DNA: TGTGCCAGCAGCCTGACTAGCGGGGGGCGTTACTACGAGCAGTACTTC.

The chain is built from TRBV5-1 and TRBJ1-1, with D possibly matching TRBD1 (6 bases). The CDR3 is made up of 15 amino acids. From germline, CDR1 is SGHRS and CDR2 YFSETQ. The V end was cut by 0 bases, the J end by 6 bases, with 15 bases between. This CDR3 is CASSLGVRGLAEAFF. The CDR3 coding sequence is TGCGCCAGCAGCTTGGGGGTCAGGGGCCTGGCTGAAGCTTTCTTT. The full variable domain, with the rest looked up from reference TRBV5-1 and TRBJ1-1, is KAGVTQTPRYLIKTRGQQVTLSCSPISGHRSVSWYQQTPGQGLQFLFEYFSETQRNKGNFPGRFSGRQFSNSRSEMNVSTLELGDSALYLCASSLGVRGLAEAFFGQGTRLTVV.

This clone came up a few times. This rearrangement joins TRBV5-1 to TRBJ2-3; 9 bases line up with TRBD2. Germline V gives CDR1 SGHRS, CDR2 YFSETQ. With V trimmed by 0 bases and J by 4 bases, 3 bases remained unmatched. The CDR3 is made up of 15 amino acids. The CDR3 bases are TGCGCCAGCAGCTTGGGACTAGCGGTCGCAGATACGCAGTATTTT. Protein sequence: CASSLGLAVADTQYF.

Comments on this clone: This CDR3 is also generated by other DNA sequences in the sample. The chain links TRBV5-1 to TRBJ1-4; TRBD1 might be the D (5 bases). The ends were cut back, 2 bases at V and 6 bases at J, with 17 bases in the middle. CDR1 is SGHRS and CDR2 is YFSETQ in the germline V gene. CDR3 length: 16 amino acids. DNA of the CDR3: TGCGCCAGCAGCTTCTTTGTTCAGGGTGAGGATGAAAAACTGTTTTTT. It specifies CASSFFVQGEDEKLFF.

The chain employs TRBV7-6 and TRBJ2-5; TRBD2 might be the D (6 bases). V was pared by 5 bases and J by 2 bases, with 15 bases between. Germline loops: CDR1 SGHVS, CDR2 FNYEAQ. This CDR3 region has 15 residues. Here the CDR3 DNA reads TGTGCCAGCAGCGCCTCCCCTAGCGCACAAGAGACCCAGTACTTC. Its translation is CASSASPSAQETQYF.